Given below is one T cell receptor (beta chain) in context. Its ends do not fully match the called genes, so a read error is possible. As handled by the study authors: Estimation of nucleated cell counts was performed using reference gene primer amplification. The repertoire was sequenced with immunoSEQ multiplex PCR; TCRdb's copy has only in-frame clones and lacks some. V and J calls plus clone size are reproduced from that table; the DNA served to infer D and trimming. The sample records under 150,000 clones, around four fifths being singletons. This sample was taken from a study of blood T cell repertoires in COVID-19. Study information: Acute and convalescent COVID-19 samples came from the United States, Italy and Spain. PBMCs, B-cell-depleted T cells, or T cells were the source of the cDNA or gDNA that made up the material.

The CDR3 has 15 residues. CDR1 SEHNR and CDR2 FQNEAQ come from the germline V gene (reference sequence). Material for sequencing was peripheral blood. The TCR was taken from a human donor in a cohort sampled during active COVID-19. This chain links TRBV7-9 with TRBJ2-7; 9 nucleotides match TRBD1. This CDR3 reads CASSSPGQGSHEQYF. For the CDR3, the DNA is TGTGCCAGCAGCTCCCCGGGACAGGGCTCCCACGAGCAGTACTTC.